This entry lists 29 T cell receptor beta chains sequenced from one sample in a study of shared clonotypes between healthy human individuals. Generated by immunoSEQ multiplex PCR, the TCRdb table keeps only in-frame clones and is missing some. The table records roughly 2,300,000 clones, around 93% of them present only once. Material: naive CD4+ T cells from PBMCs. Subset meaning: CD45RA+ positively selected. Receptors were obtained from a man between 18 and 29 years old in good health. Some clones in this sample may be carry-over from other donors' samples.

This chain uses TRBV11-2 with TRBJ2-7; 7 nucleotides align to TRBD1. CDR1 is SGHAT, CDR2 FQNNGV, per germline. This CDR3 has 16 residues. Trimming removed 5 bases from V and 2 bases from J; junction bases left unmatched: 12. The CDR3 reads CASSQILQGYPYEQYF. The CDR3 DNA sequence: TGTGCCAGCAGCCAAATTCTACAGGGGTACCCCTACGAGCAGTACTTC.

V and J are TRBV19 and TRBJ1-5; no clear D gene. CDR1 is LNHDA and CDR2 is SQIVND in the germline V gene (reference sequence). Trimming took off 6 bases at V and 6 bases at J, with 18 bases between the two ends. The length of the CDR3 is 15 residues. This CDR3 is CASSLWAVAAQPQHF. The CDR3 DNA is TGTGCCAGTAGCCTCTGGGCGGTGGCGGCTCAGCCCCAGCATTTT.

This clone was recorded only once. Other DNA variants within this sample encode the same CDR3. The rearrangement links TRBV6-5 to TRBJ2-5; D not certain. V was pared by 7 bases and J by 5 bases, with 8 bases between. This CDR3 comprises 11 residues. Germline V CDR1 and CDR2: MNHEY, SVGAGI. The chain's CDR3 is CASTRRETQYF. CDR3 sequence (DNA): TGTGCCAGCACAAGGCGCGAGACCCAGTACTTC.

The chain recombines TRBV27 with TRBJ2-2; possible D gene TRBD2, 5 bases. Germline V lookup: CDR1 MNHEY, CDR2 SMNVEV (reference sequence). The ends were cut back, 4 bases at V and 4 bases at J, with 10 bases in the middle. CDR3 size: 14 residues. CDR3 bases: TGTGCCAGCAGTTACAGAAGCGGCACCGGGGAGCTGTTTTTT. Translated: CASSYRSGTGELFF.

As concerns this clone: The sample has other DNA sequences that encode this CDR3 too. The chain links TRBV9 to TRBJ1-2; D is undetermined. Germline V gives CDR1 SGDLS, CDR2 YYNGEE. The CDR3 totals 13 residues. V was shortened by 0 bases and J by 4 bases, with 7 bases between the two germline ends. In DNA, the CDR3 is TGTGCCAGCAGCGTAGAGGGTTTCTATGGCTACACCTTC. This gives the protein CASSVEGFYGYTF.

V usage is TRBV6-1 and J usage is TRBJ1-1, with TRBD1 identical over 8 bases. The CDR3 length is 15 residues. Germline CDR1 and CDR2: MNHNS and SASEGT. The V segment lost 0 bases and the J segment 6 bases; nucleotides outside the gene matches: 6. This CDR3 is CASSEARAGGPEAFF. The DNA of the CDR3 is TGTGCCAGCAGTGAAGCGCGGGCAGGGGGCCCTGAAGCTTTCTTT.

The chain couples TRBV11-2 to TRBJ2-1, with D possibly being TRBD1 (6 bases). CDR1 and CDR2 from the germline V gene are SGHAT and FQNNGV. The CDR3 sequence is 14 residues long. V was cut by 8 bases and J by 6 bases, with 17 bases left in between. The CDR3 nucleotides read TGTGCCAGCTCCCATTTGGTCAGGGGCAATGAGCAGTTCTTC. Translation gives CASSHLVRGNEQFF.

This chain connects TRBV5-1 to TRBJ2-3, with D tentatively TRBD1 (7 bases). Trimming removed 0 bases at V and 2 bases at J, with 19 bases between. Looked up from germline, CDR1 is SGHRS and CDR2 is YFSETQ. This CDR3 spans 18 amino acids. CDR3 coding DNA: TGCGCCAGCAGCTTGGACAGGGGCCACCGGGGGATCACAGATACGCAGTATTTT. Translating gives CASSLDRGHRGITDTQYF.

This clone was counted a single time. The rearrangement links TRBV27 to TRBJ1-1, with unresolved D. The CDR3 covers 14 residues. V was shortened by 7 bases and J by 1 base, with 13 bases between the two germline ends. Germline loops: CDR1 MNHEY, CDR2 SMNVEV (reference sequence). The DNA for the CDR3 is TGTGCCAGCACCTCAACCCCGTCGAACACTGAAGCTTTCTTT. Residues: CASTSTPSNTEAFF.

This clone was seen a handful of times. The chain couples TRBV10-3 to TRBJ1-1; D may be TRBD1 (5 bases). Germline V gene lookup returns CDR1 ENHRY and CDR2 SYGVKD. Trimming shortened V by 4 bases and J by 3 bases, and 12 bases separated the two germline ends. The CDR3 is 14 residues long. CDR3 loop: CAISATGGDTEAFF. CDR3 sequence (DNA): TGTGCCATCAGTGCGACTGGAGGGGACACTGAAGCTTTCTTT.

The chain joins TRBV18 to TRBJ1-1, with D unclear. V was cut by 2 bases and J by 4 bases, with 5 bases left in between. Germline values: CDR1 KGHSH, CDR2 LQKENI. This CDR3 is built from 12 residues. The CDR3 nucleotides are TGTGCCAGCTCACCAGGGCGCACTGAAGCTTTCTTT. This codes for CASSPGRTEAFF.

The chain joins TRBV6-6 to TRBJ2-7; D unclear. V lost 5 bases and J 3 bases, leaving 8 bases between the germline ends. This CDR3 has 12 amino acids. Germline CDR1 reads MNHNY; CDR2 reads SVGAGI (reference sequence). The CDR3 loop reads CASSGPGYEQYF. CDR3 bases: TGTGCCAGCAGTGGGCCCGGCTACGAGCAGTACTTC.

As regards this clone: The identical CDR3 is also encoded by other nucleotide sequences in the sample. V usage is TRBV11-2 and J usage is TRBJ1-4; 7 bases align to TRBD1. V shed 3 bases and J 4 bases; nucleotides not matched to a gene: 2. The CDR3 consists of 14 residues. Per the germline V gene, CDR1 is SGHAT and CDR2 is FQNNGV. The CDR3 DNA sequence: TGTGCCAGCAGCTTGGGACAGAATAATGAAAAACTGTTTTTT. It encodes CASSLGQNNEKLFF. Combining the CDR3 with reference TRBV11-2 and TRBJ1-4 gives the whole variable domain EAGVAQSPRYKIIEKRQSVAFWCNPISGHATLYWYQQILGQGPKLLIQFQNNGVVDDSQLPKDRFSAERLKGVDSTLKIQPAKLEDSAVYLCASSLGQNNEKLFFGSGTQLSVL.

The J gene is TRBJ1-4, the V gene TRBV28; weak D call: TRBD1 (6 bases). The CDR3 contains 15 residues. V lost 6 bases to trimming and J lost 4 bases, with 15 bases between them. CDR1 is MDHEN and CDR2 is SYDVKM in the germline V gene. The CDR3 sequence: CASSLSAGDNEKLFF. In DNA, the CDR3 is TGTGCCAGCAGCCTTTCGGCAGGGGATAATGAAAAACTGTTTTTT.

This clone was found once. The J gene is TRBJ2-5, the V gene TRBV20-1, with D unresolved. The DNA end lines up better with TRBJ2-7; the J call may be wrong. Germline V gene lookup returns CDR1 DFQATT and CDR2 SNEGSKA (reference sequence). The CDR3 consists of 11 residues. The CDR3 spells CSAHGPSEQYF. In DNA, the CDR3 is TGCAGTGCTCACGGCCCGTCCGAGCAGTACTTC.

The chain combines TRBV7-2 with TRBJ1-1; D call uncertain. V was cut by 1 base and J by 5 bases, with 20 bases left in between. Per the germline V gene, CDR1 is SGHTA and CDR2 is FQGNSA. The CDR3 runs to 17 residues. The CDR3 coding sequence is TGTGCCAGCAGCTTAGACTCAACCATACCCCAGAGGACTGAAGCTTTCTTT. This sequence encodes CASSLDSTIPQRTEAFF.

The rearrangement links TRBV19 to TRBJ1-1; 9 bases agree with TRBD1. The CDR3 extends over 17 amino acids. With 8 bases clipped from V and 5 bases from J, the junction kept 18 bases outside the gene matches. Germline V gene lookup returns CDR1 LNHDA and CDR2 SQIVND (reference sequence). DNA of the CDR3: TGTGCCAGTCAAACAGGGGGCAGGGGGAAGGTTTGGACTGAAGCTTTCTTT. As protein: CASQTGGRGKVWTEAFF.

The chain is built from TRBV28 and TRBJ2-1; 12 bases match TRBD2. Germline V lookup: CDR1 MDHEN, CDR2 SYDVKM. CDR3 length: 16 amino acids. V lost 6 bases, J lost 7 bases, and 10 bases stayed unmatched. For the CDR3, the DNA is TGTGCCAGCAGCCCACTTCTAGCGGGAGGGGATAATGAGCAGTTCTTC. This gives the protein CASSPLLAGGDNEQFF.

The CDR3 nucleotides are TGTGCCAGCAGCCGGGGACAGGGGGTTGAAAAACTGTTTTTT. This translates into CASSRGQGVEKLFF. V gene TRBV7-9 combines with J gene TRBJ1-4, with 11 bases that match TRBD1. This CDR3 is built from 14 residues. Germline loops: CDR1 SEHNR, CDR2 FQNEAQ (reference sequence). The ends lost 5 bases at V and 7 bases at J; junction bases unmatched: 3.

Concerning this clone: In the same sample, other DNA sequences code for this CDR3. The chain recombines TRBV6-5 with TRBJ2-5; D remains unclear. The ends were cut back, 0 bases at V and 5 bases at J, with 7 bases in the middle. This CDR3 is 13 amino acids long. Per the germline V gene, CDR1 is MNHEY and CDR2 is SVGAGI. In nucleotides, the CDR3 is TGTGCCAGCAGTTACTCGCCCCAGGAGACCCAGTACTTC. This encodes CASSYSPQETQYF.

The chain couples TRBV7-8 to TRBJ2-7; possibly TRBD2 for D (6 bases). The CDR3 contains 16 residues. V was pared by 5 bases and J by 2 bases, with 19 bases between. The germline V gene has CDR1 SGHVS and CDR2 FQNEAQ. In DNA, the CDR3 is TGTGCCAGCAGCCCAAGCTGGGGGACTGTTGCCTACGAGCAGTACTTC. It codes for CASSPSWGTVAYEQYF.

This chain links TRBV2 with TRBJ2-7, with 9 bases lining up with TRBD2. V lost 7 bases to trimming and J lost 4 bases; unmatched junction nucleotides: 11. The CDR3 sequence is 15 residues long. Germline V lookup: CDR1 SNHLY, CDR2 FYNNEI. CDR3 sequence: CASIPRREGTYEQYF. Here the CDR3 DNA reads TGTGCCAGCATCCCTCGGCGGGAGGGGACTTACGAGCAGTACTTC.

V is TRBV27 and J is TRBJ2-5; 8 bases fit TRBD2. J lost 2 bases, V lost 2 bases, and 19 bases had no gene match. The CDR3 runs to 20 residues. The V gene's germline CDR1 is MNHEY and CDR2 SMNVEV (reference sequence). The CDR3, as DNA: TGTGCCAGCAGTTTACGTTTGGCCCTCCCAGCGGGAGTTGGGCAAGAGACCCAGTACTTC. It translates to CASSLRLALPAGVGQETQYF.

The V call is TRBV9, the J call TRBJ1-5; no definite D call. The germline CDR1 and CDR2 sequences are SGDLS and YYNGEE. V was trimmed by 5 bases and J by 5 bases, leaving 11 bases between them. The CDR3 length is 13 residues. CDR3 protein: CASSRTGHQPQHF. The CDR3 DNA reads TGTGCCAGCAGTCGGACGGGCCATCAGCCCCAGCATTTT. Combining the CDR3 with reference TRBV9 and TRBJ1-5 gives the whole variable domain DSGVTQTPKHLITATGQRVTLRCSPRSGDLSVYWYQQSLDQGLQFLIQYYNGEERAKGNILERFSAQQFPDLHSELNLSSLELGDSALYFCASSRTGHQPQHFGDGTRLSIL.

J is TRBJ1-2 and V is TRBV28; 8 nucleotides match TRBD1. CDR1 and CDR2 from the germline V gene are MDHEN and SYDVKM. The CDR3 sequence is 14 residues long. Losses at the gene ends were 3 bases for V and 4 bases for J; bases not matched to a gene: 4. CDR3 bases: TGTGCCAGCAGTTTTCCAGGGGGCAGCTATGGCTACACCTTC. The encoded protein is CASSFPGGSYGYTF.

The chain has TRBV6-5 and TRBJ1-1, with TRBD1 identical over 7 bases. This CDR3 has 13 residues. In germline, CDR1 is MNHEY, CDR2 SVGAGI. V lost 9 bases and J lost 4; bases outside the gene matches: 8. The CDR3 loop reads CASRQGWVTEAFF. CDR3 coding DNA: TGTGCCAGTCGACAGGGTTGGGTCACTGAAGCTTTCTTT.

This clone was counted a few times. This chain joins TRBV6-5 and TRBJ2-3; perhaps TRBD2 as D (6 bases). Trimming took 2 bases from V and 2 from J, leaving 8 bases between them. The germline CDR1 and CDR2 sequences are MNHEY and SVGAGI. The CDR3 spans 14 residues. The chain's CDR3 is CASSYAGTTDTQYF. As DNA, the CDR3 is TGTGCCAGCAGTTACGCGGGAACCACAGATACGCAGTATTTT.

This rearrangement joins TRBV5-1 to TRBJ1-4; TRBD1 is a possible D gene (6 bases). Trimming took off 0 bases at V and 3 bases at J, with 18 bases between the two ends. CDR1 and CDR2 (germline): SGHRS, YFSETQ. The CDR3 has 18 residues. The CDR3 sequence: CASSLVGQGTGANEKLFF. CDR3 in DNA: TGCGCCAGCAGCTTGGTTGGCCAGGGGACTGGTGCTAATGAAAAACTGTTTTTT.

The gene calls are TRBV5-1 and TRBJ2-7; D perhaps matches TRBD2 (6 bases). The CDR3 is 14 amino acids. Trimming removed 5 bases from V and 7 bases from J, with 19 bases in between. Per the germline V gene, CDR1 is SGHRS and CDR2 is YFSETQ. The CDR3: CASRPGDSRSEQYF. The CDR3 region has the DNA TGCGCCAGCAGACCGGGAGATTCTAGGAGTGAGCAGTACTTC.